This TCR beta chain derives from a study of blood T cell repertoires in COVID-19. Measured with immunoSEQ multiplex PCR; TCRdb has only the in-frame clones, and not every one. This sample yields roughly 200,000 clones, of which about 80% are seen a single time; less than 5.5% belongs to the top ten. The V and J ends lost 2 bases and 5 bases, in that order; junction bases with no gene match: 8. The V gene's germline CDR1 is MNHEY and CDR2 SVGEGT. The CDR3 consists of 18 residues. The V gene is TRBV6-2 or TRBV6-3, the J gene TRBJ1-6; 11 bases line up with TRBD1. The sequenced sample consisted of peripheral blood. The clonotype originates from a man between 50 and 59 years old with active or convalescent COVID-19. The CDR3 is CASSYRIGQGADNSPLHF. DNA for the CDR3: TGTGCCAGCAGTTACCGAATAGGACAGGGGGCAGATAATTCACCCCTCCACTTT.